Sequencing of this T cell receptor (beta chain) was carried out in a study of cytomegalovirus exposure and HLA in healthy donors. Whole-study findings and limits: Across donors, sequencing depth was assumed by presence/absence analyses to be roughly uniform. Several of the most significant clusters appeared, in a later analysis, to be linked to common viral pathogens.

The CDR3 totals 13 residues. CDR1 and CDR2 (germline): SGHRS, YFSETQ. V lost 1 base to trimming and J lost 6 bases, with 8 bases between them. Worth noting for this clone: Its antigen is not identified.

The PCR ran on 60 Vbeta and 13 Jbeta primers. The table came from immunoSEQ multiplex PCR; TCRdb's copy has only in-frame clones and leaves some out. The sample carries about 190,000 clones, about nine tenths recorded once. This TCR was recovered from a boy aged 2 to 9 in good health and CMV-seronegative. Sequenced sample: PBMCs. The genes are TRBV5-1 and TRBJ1-5; TRBD1 is a possible D gene (5 bases). The CDR3 loop reads CASSLTGPQPQHF. The CDR3 DNA sequence: TGCGCCAGCAGCTTGACAGGCCCTCAGCCCCAGCATTTT.